A selection of T cell receptor beta chains follows, all from one sample in a study of blood T cell repertoires in COVID-19. Only in-frame clones appear in the TCRdb table, and some are missing; sequencing was by immunoSEQ multiplex PCR. Altogether some 190,000 clones are present, about 82% being singletons, with the ten largest covering around 5.7%. The specimen was PBMCs or T cells enriched from blood (not recorded which). These receptors came from a man between 35 and 55 years old with acute COVID-19. Each CDR3 is given with its conserved first and last residue. Each record gives: CDR3 DNA, CDR3 protein, J gene, clone size, V gene, D gene. A D gene is named only where the DNA matches it firmly. Clone size is shown for a subset of rows, as once, few, many or a class of expanded clone.

TGTGCCAGCAGTTACTCGGTCACAGAAAGAAATTCACCCCTCCACTTT | CASSYSVTERNSPLHF | TRBJ1-6 | once | TRBV6-2/TRBV6-3 | NA
TGTGCCAGCAGTGAAGTAGGAGGGTTCGGCAATGAGCAGTTCTTC | CASSEVGGFGNEQFF | TRBJ2-1 | NA | TRBV6-1 | NA
TGTGCCAGTAGGACAGGGGCCGGGGAGCTGTTTTTT | CASRTGAGELFF | TRBJ2-2 | NA | TRBV19 | TRBD1
TGTGCCAGCAGCCAAGAATGGGCTAGCGGGGGCACCGGGGAGCTGTTTTTT | CASSQEWASGGTGELFF | TRBJ2-2 | NA | TRBV3-1/TRBV3-2 | TRBD2
TGTGCCAGCATAAACAGCCGCGGGGCCCCCAATAATTCACCCCTCCACTTT | CASINSRGAPNNSPLHF | TRBJ1-6 | NA | TRBV5-6 | NA
TGTGCCAGCTCACCCTATTTGTCCTCTGGAAACACCATATATTTT | CASSPYLSSGNTIYF | TRBJ1-3 | NA | TRBV18 | NA
TGCGCCAGCAGCTTGGACGGCAGGGGCTATGAGCAGTTCTTC | CASSLDGRGYEQFF | TRBJ2-1 | once | TRBV5-1 | NA
TGCGCCAGCAGCCGCTTACAGGCCCATGAGCAGTTCTTC | CASSRLQAHEQFF | TRBJ2-1 | once | TRBV4-1 | NA
TGTGCCAGCAGTTCTCCCGGGGGGGACAGTATGAACACTGAAGCTTTCTTT | CASSSPGGDSMNTEAFF | TRBJ1-1 | once | TRBV27 | TRBD1
TGTGCCAGCAGTGAGGACAGGGGTAAAGAGCAGTTCTTC | CASSEDRGKEQFF | TRBJ2-1 | NA | TRBV2 | TRBD1
TGTGCCAGCAGCTTAGCCCTAGCGGGAGGTGAGACCCAGTACTTC | CASSLALAGGETQYF | TRBJ2-5 | NA | TRBV7-6 | TRBD2
TGTGCCAGCAGCGGGGGACTAGCAGCTTACAATGAGCAGTTCTTC | CASSGGLAAYNEQFF | TRBJ2-1 | once | TRBV7-6 | TRBD2
TGTGCCAGCAGCCACCGGACAGGCAATGAGCAGTTCTTC | CASSHRTGNEQFF | TRBJ2-1 | NA | TRBV3-1/TRBV3-2 | TRBD1
TGTGCCAGCAGGGAGGGGACAGGTGGAAGCTACACCTTC | CASREGTGGSYTF | TRBJ1-2 | once | TRBV6-5 | TRBD1
TGTGCCAGCAGCTTCGGAGGGGCGGTAACCTACGAGCAGTACTTC | CASSFGGAVTYEQYF | TRBJ2-7 | NA | TRBV7-9 | NA
TGTGCCAGCAGCAGAGACGGGGGGCCGTATGGCTACACCTTC | CASSRDGGPYGYTF | TRBJ1-2 | few | TRBV9 | NA
TGCGCCAGCAGCTTGGATGCCAGCGGCAATGAGCAGTTCTTC | CASSLDASGNEQFF | TRBJ2-1 | NA | TRBV5-1 | NA
TGTGCCTGGATTGGACAGCCGAACACTGAAGCTTTCTTT | CAWIGQPNTEAFF | TRBJ1-1 | NA | TRBV30 | NA
TGTGCCAGCAGCCAGGAGGGTTCGTGGGCTTTCTTT | CASSQEGSWAFF | TRBJ1-1 | NA | TRBV4-2 | NA
TGTGCCTGGAGTAAGGGGATGAACACTGAAGCTTTCTTT | CAWSKGMNTEAFF | TRBJ1-1 | NA | TRBV30 | NA